This TCR beta chain appears in the sequencing data of a study of T cell repertoires in cytomegalovirus infection. Study at large: Selection of CMV epitopes for the study included recently identified HLA-C-restricted and well-studied HLA-B-restricted ones. CMV infection and matching HLA type were both indicated by public TCR beta signatures. Study results and caveats: The study identified carriers of CMV plus the relevant HLA from cumulative public TCR beta family frequency. Across the ex vivo response, the dominant clonotypes were HLA-C-restricted CMV-specific TCR beta clonotypes.

The germline gives CDR1 SEHNR, CDR2 FQNEAQ (reference sequence). The CDR3 totals 16 residues. The trim removed 3 bases at V and 6 bases at J, leaving 8 bases unmatched. TCRdb reanalysed the reads using MiXCR and keeps one entry per CDR3 protein. This table holds hundreds of thousands of distinct CDR3 sequences, around a third found once. As regards this clonotype: Its target is unknown.

This TCR derives from a human donor in good health (CMV status not recorded). Some clones in this sample may be carry-over from other donors' samples. The chain recombines TRBV7-9 with TRBJ1-6; 7 bases line up with TRBD1. Here the sequenced sample was cultured PBMCs, taken from culture after CMV antigen stimulation. CDR3 nucleotide sequence: TGTGCCAGCAGCTTGGGTTCGACAGGGATTAATTCACCCCTCCACTTT. Its protein is CASSLGSTGINSPLHF.